This record covers a single T cell receptor (beta chain). Its antigen is unknown. The data derive from a study of regulatory T cells in long-lasting Graves disease. Study observations and caveats: Those with persistent Graves' had less TCR diversity than newly diagnosed patients.

CDR1 SQVTM and CDR2 ANQGSEA come from the germline V gene. Trimming shortened V by 7 bases and J by 6 bases, and 18 bases separated the two germline ends. The CDR3 covers 13 residues. As for time point: newly diagnosed GD, antithyroid drugs for less than 3 months. PBMCs were the source of the RNA used for TCR sequencing. From an endocrinology department in Xi'an, China, came the patients. For TCR beta, libraries came from iRepertoire HTBI primers and Arm-PCR of CDR3 regions. Each CDR3 protein gets one entry after TCRdb re-called the multiplex PCR reads with MiXCR. The table includes under 300,000 distinct CDR3 sequences, around 19% detected once. The sample was also reused in another study, on T cells in Graves' hyperthyroidism and ophthalmopathy. As reported in that work: Patients aged 18 to 65 with hyperthyroidism were newly diagnosed, with duration under 2 months.

The TCR was taken from a woman aged 30 to 39 with Graves disease. Here the sequenced sample was peripheral blood mononuclear cells (PBMCs), taken at new diagnosis, from a patient treated with antithyroid drugs. The genes are TRBV29-1 and TRBJ1-1, with D possibly matching TRBD1 (6 bases). As DNA, the CDR3 is TGCAGCGCCCTGACAGGCTGGGGCGCTGAAGCTTTCTTT. Translating gives CSALTGWGAEAFF.